What follows are 20 T cell receptor beta chains derived from one specimen sequenced in a study of T-cell reconstitution after alpha-beta-depleted transplantation in children. TCRbeta library preparation incorporated unique molecular identifiers. TCRdb passed the PCR reads through MiXCR, listing each CDR3 protein once. Of roughly 790,000 distinct CDR3 sequences listed, approximately 15% are singletons. This material consisted of PBMCs, mostly from graft donor cells, taken 360 days after TCRalphabeta/CD19-depleted stem cell transplant. The receptors were sampled from a male patient younger than 18 who had a stem cell transplant for acute lymphoblastic leukemia, so the T cells may come from the graft donor.

This clonotype was recorded a few times. V gene TRBV4-1 combines with J gene TRBJ2-1, with D perhaps matching TRBD2 (6 bases). Trimming stripped 4 bases from V and 6 bases from J, with 16 bases between. The CDR3 is 15 residues long. The germline CDR1 and CDR2 sequences are MGHRA and YSYEKL. CDR3 nucleotides: TGCGCCAGCAGCCGGGGAAGGACTATCTTCAATGAGCAGTTCTTC. As protein: CASSRGRTIFNEQFF.

This chain uses TRBV3-1 with TRBJ1-4; unclear D gene. CDR1 and CDR2 (germline): LGHDT, YNNKEL (reference sequence). The ends were cut back, 1 base at V and 7 bases at J, with 13 bases in the middle. The CDR3 is 15 residues long. CDR3 region: CASSQGTGLVEKLFF. CDR3 DNA sequence: TGTGCCAGCAGCCAAGGGACCGGGCTGGTTGAAAAACTGTTTTTT.

The chain carries TRBV3-1 and TRBJ2-4; weak D call: TRBD1 (5 bases). The CDR3 length is 17 residues. V gave up 4 bases and J gave up 0 bases, with 16 bases separating them. CDR1 is LGHDT, CDR2 YNNKEL, per germline (reference sequence). CDR3 amino acids: CASSRNRLREAKNIQYF. CDR3 coding DNA: TGTGCCAGCAGCCGAAACAGGCTTCGCGAAGCCAAAAACATTCAGTACTTC.

The table lists this clonotype with a few counts. The chain combines TRBV15 with TRBJ1-4; no definite D call. Germline V gene sequence: CDR1 LNHNV, CDR2 YYDKDF (reference sequence). V gave up 3 bases and J gave up 4 bases, with 15 bases separating them. This CDR3 contains 16 residues. The DNA for the CDR3 is TGTGCCACCAGCAGGGATTTCCGACTGGATAATGAAAAACTGTTTTTT. Its translation: CATSRDFRLDNEKLFF.

This chain connects TRBV16 to TRBJ2-4, with 7 bases identical to TRBD2. The CDR3 consists of 17 residues. The trim removed 7 bases at V and 0 bases at J, leaving 12 bases unmatched. Germline CDR1 is KGHSY and CDR2 is FQNENV. In DNA form, the CDR3 reads TGTGCCAGCAACGAGGACCACTGGGGGGGAGCCAAAAACATTCAGTACTTC. Amino acids: CASNEDHWGGAKNIQYF.

This sequence joins TRBV27 and TRBJ1-1; 8 bases are a match to TRBD1. This CDR3 contains 12 residues. V was clipped by 5 bases and J by 10 bases; unmatched bases: 6. CDR1 and CDR2 (germline): MNHEY, SMNVEV (reference sequence). The CDR3 coding sequence is TGTGCCAGCAGTGGACAGGGTAACACAGCTTTCTTT. Translated: CASSGQGNTAFF.

The chain uses TRBV7-2 and TRBJ2-5; tentatively, D is TRBD1 (6 bases). CDR3 length: 15 amino acids. Trimming removed 4 bases from V and 1 base from J, with 13 bases in between. CDR1 is SGHTA and CDR2 is FQGNSA in the germline V gene. CDR3 bases: TGTGCCAGCAGCTCGCCGACCAGGGGCCAAGAGACCCAGTACTTC. It yields the protein CASSSPTRGQETQYF.

This chain joins TRBV7-9 and TRBJ1-5; TRBD1 aligns across 9 bases. V trimming: 4 bases; J trimming: 1 base; junction bases outside the gene matches: 2. The CDR3 is made up of 15 amino acids. Germline CDR1 SEHNR, CDR2 FQNEAQ (reference sequence). CDR3 loop: CASSSDRGSNQPQHF. In DNA form, the CDR3 reads TGTGCCAGCAGCTCGGACAGGGGAAGCAATCAGCCCCAGCATTTT.

This chain connects TRBV7-3 to TRBJ2-1, with TRBD2 matching 7 bases. The V and J ends lost 9 bases and 6 bases, in that order; junction bases with no gene match: 11. Germline V gene sequence: CDR1 SGHTA, CDR2 FQGTGA. CDR3 length: 14 amino acids. The CDR3 region is CASCQVAGANEQFF. CDR3 bases: TGTGCCAGTTGCCAAGTGGCGGGAGCCAATGAGCAGTTCTTC.

This clonotype was recorded only once. The gene calls are TRBV19 and TRBJ1-1; D not certain. The germline V gene has CDR1 LNHDA and CDR2 SQIVND (reference sequence). The CDR3 loop spans 13 amino acids. V was cut by 8 bases and J by 3 bases, with 13 bases left in between. CDR3 sequence (DNA): TGTGCCAGTGGGTTGGGAGGGCACACTGAAGCTTTCTTT. It translates to CASGLGGHTEAFF.

This clonotype was observed many times. The chain carries TRBV12-3 or TRBV12-4 and TRBJ2-1; 8 bases are a match to TRBD2. This CDR3 comprises 16 residues. Trimming took 3 bases from V and 5 from J; bases not matched to a gene: 9. The chain's CDR3 is CASSFFQAGANNEQFF. DNA of the CDR3: TGTGCCAGCAGTTTCTTTCAAGCGGGAGCGAACAATGAGCAGTTCTTC.

The chain recombines TRBV4-1 with TRBJ2-7; D gene uncertain. The germline gives CDR1 MGHRA, CDR2 YSYEKL. V gave up 1 base and J gave up 7 bases, with 8 bases separating them. There are 12 residues in the CDR3. The DNA of the CDR3 is TGCGCCAGCAGCCAAGTCCCGTGGGAGCAGTACTTC. Translation: CASSQVPWEQYF.

This chain joins TRBV29-1 and TRBJ2-5; D is ambiguous. The CDR3 loop spans 11 amino acids. Trimming pared 7 bases from V and 5 bases from J, leaving 11 bases between. Looked up from germline, CDR1 is SQVTM and CDR2 is ANQGSEA. The CDR3 protein is CSAWFGETQYF. CDR3 sequence (DNA): TGCAGCGCCTGGTTCGGGGAGACCCAGTACTTC.

This clonotype appeared a single time. The chain recombines TRBV9 with TRBJ2-5, with D perhaps matching TRBD1 or TRBD2 (7 bases each). Germline loops: CDR1 SGDLS, CDR2 YYNGEE. This CDR3 contains 16 residues. V dropped 0 bases and J dropped 4 bases, with 16 bases sitting between them. CDR3 amino acids: CASSVGGQGEGETQYF. The CDR3 region has the DNA TGTGCCAGCAGCGTAGGGGGGCAGGGGGAGGGAGAGACCCAGTACTTC. Based on the CDR3 plus reference TRBV9 and TRBJ2-5, the full variable domain is DSGVTQTPKHLITATGQRVTLRCSPRSGDLSVYWYQQSLDQGLQFLIQYYNGEERAKGNILERFSAQQFPDLHSELNLSSLELGDSALYFCASSVGGQGEGETQYFGPGTRLLVL.

This clonotype was seen at least ten times. This chain uses TRBV4-1 with TRBJ1-4; D gene ambiguous. Germline CDR1 and CDR2: MGHRA and YSYEKL. Between the trimmed V and J ends, which lost 0 bases and 3 bases, there was a span of 8 bases. The CDR3 sequence is 15 residues long. The CDR3 region has the DNA TGCGCCAGCAGCCAAGATGGTCAGCCTAATGAAAAACTGTTTTTT. Translating it yields CASSQDGQPNEKLFF.

This clonotype was observed a few times. The chain uses TRBV5-5 and TRBJ2-5; tentatively, D is TRBD1 (5 bases). V gave up 3 bases and J gave up 2 bases, with 11 bases separating them. The length of the CDR3 is 14 residues. CDR1 SGHKS and CDR2 YYEKEE come from the germline V gene (reference sequence). CDR3 loop: CASSYLTVQETQYF. The CDR3 region has the DNA TGTGCCAGCAGCTACCTGACAGTACAAGAGACCCAGTACTTC.

This clonotype was observed a handful of times. The chain has TRBV20-1 and TRBJ2-1, with 16 bases fitting TRBD2. Germline V gene sequence: CDR1 DFQATT, CDR2 SNEGSKA (reference sequence). This CDR3 comprises 16 residues. The ends lost 7 bases at V and 3 bases at J; junction bases unmatched: 6. CDR3 sequence: CSVRGTSGRVYNEQFF. As DNA, the CDR3 is TGCAGTGTCCGCGGGACTAGCGGGAGGGTCTACAATGAGCAGTTCTTC.

The chain is built from TRBV25-1 and TRBJ2-2, with TRBD1 matching over 10 bases. Germline trimming cut 7 bases from V and 6 bases from J; bases unmatched to any gene: 5. Germline-derived CDR1 and CDR2 are MGHDK and SYGVNS. CDR3 length equals 14 residues. Here the CDR3 DNA reads TGTGCCAGCACGGGACAGGGGTGGGCCGGGGAGCTGTTTTTT. Translating gives CASTGQGWAGELFF.

This clonotype was seen more than once but under ten times. The V and J genes are TRBV20-1 and TRBJ2-7, with 10 nucleotides matching TRBD2. This CDR3 contains 16 residues. The J segment lost 6 bases and the V segment lost 5 bases, leaving 16 bases of the junction unmatched. The germline V gene encodes CDR1 DFQATT and CDR2 SNEGSKA (reference sequence). The CDR3 spells CSALGLAGERGLEQYF. The CDR3 bases are TGCAGTGCTTTGGGGCTAGCGGGAGAACGGGGGCTCGAGCAGTACTTC.

The J gene is TRBJ2-1, the V gene TRBV20-1; unclear D gene. CDR1 DFQATT and CDR2 SNEGSKA come from the germline V gene (reference sequence). This CDR3 region has 11 residues. V dropped 6 bases and J dropped 7 bases, with 10 bases sitting between them. CDR3 protein: CSAFGWNEQFF. CDR3 DNA: TGCAGTGCCTTTGGCTGGAATGAGCAGTTCTTC.